This T cell receptor beta chain was identified in a study of T cell repertoires in cytomegalovirus infection. Study-level information: CMV infection and matching HLA type were both indicated by public TCR beta signatures.

Each CDR3 protein gets one entry after TCRdb re-called the reads with MiXCR. The sample contains roughly 500,000 distinct CDR3 sequences, about 11% of which appear only once. This clonotype was detected only a few times. Antigen specificity is unknown. Germline V gives CDR1 SGHNT, CDR2 YYREEE (reference sequence). CDR3 length equals 19 residues. Trimming at V came to 4 bases and at J to 5 bases, leaving 16 bases not matched to a gene. Study-wide findings and caveats: HLA-C-restricted CMV clonotypes gave the most frequent clonotype in two of eight donors. The study identified carriers of CMV plus the relevant HLA from cumulative public TCR beta family frequency.

Specimen: PBMCs. The TCR was taken from a human donor in good health (CMV status not recorded). Some clones in this sample may be carry-over from other donors' samples. This chain links TRBV5-4 with TRBJ2-2; 11 positions agree with TRBD2. CDR3 bases: TGTGCCAGCAGCCTTTTCCGGGCTAGCGGGAGGCCCCGTACCGGGGAGCTGTTTTTT. This gives the protein CASSLFRASGRPRTGELFF.